The clone carrying this T cell receptor beta chain is classed as medium-sized by frequency. One tube held mixed TRB-A and TRB-B primer pools for touch-down PCR. Reprocessing the multiplex PCR reads, TCRdb reports a single entry for every CDR3 protein and omits DNA. This sample contains around 6,600 distinct CDR3 sequences. This sample was included in a study of T cell clusters in autoimmune cytopenias. The CDR3 totals 13 residues. Germline V gene data show CDR1 as SQVTM and CDR2 as ANQGSEA. TRB amplification used approximately 0.25 ug of peripheral blood genomic DNA. The sample also formed part of further work on T cell repertoires in aging, cancer and after chemotherapy.

Specimen: peripheral blood. The V gene is TRBV29-1, the J gene TRBJ1-5; no DNA is available, so the TRBD1 call from TCRdb remains unchecked. The sequence was obtained from a human donor in good health. The CDR3 spells CSVGGAGGQPQHF. Full variable domain (remainder filled in from reference TRBV29-1 and TRBJ1-5): SAVISQKPSRDICQRGTSLTIQCQVDSQVTMMFWYRQQPGQSLTLIATANQGSEATYESGFVIDKFPISRPNLTFSTLTVSNMSPEDSSIYLCSVGGAGGQPQHFGDGTRLSIL.